The present entry profiles one TCR beta chain with its context. This specimen belongs to a study of blood T cell repertoires in COVID-19. The V segment lost 4 bases and the J segment 0 bases; nucleotides outside the gene matches: 3. Germline V gene data show CDR1 as SGHNT and CDR2 as YYREEE (reference sequence). The CDR3 loop spans 14 amino acids. Sequencing was performed with immunoSEQ multiplex PCR; in TCRdb, only in-frame clones are kept and a portion is missing. The sample holds tens of thousands of clones, around 91% seen once. The sample comprised peripheral blood. The chain couples TRBV5-4 to TRBJ1-1, with 7 bases aligning to TRBD1. The TCR comes from a human donor in a cohort sampled during active COVID-19. CDR3: CASSGDRLNTEAFF. CDR3 in DNA: TGTGCCAGCAGCGGGGACAGACTGAACACTGAAGCTTTCTTT.